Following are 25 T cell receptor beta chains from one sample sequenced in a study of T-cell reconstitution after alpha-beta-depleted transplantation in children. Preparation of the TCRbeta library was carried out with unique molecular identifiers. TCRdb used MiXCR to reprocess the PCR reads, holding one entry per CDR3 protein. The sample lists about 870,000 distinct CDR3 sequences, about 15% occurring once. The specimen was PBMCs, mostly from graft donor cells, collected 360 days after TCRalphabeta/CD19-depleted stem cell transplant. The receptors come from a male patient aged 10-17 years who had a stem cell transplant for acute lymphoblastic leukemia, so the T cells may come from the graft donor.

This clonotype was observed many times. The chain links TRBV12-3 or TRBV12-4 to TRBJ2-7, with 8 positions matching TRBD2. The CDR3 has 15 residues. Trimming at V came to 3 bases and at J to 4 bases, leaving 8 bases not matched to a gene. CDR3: CASSFGRAGFYEQYF. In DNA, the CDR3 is TGTGCCAGCAGTTTCGGGAGGGCCGGGTTTTACGAGCAGTACTTC.

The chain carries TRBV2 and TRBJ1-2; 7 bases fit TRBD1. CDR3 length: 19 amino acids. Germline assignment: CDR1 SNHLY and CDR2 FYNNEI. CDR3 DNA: TGTACCATCTGTTTATCCTTTTGGATCTCAGACAGGGCCGGTTATGGCTACACCTTC. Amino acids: CTICLSFWISDRAGYGYTF.

The CDR3 reads CASSRDRALHSNEQFF. For the CDR3, the DNA is TGCGCCAGCAGCCGTGACAGGGCCCTTCATAGCAATGAGCAGTTCTTC. The rearrangement uses TRBV5-1 and TRBJ2-1, with 7 bases fitting TRBD1. J gave up 6 bases and V 4 bases, and 13 bases lay outside the gene matches. CDR3 length equals 16 residues. Germline assignment: CDR1 SGHRS and CDR2 YFSETQ.

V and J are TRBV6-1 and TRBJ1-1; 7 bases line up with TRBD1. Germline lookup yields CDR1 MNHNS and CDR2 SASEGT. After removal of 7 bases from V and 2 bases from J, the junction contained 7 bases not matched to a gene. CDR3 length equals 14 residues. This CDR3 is CASTKQGVNTEAFF. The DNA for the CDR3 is TGTGCCAGCACCAAGCAGGGGGTAAACACTGAAGCTTTCTTT.

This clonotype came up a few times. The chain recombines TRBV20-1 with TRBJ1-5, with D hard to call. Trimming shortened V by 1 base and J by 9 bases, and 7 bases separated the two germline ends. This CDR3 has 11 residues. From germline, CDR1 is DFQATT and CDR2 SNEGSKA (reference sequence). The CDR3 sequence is CSARAMGPQHF. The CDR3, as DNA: TGCAGTGCTAGAGCGATGGGGCCCCAGCATTTT.

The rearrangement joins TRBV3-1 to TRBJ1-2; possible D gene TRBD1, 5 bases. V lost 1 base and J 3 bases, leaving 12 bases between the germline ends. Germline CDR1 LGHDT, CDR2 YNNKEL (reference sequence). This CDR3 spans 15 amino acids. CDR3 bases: TGTGCCAGCAGCCAAGCTAGGGGCTCCTACTATGGCTACACCTTC. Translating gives CASSQARGSYYGYTF. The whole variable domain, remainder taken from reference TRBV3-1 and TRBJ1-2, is DTAVSQTPKYLVTQMGNDKSIKCEQNLGHDTMYWYKQDSKKFLKIMFSYNNKELIINETVPNRFSPKSPDKAHLNLHINSLELGDSAVYFCASSQARGSYYGYTFGSGTRLTVV.

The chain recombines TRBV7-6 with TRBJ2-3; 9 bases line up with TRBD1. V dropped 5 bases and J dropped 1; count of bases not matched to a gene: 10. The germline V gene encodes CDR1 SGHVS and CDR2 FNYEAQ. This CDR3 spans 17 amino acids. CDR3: CASSVYPGTGRTDTQYF. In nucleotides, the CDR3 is TGTGCCAGCAGCGTATATCCGGGGACAGGGCGCACAGATACGCAGTATTTT.

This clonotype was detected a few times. The CDR3 DNA follows: TGTGCCAGCAGCCCCCCCCGGCAGGGTACGGAAGAGACCCAGTACTTC. Protein sequence: CASSPPRQGTEETQYF. This sequence joins TRBV7-4 and TRBJ2-5; TRBD1 is a possible D gene (5 bases). From germline, CDR1 is SGHVT and CDR2 SQSDAQ. V was trimmed by 5 bases and J by 3 bases, leaving 19 bases between them. The CDR3 extends over 16 amino acids.

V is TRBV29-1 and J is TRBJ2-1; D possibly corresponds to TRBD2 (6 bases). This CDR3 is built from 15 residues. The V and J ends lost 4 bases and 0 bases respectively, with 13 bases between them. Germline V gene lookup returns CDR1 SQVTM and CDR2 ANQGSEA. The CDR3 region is CSVARVGSSYNEQFF. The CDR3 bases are TGCAGCGTTGCCAGGGTCGGGAGCTCCTACAATGAGCAGTTCTTC.

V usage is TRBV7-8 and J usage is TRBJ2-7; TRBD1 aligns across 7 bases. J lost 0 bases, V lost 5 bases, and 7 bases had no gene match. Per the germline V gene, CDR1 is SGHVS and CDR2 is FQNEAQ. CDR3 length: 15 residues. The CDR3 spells CASSRGQVSSYEQYF. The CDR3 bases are TGTGCCAGCAGCCGAGGACAGGTTAGCTCCTACGAGCAGTACTTC.

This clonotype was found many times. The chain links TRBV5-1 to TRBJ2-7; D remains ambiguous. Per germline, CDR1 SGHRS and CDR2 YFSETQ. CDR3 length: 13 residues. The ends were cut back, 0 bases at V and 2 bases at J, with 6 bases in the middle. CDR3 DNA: TGCGCCAGCAGCTTGGCCATAACCTACGAGCAGTACTTC. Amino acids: CASSLAITYEQYF.

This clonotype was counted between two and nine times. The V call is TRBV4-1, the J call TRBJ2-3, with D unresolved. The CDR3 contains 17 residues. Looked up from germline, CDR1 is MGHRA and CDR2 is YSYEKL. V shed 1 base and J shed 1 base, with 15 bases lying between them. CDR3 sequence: CASSQGAPQLGTDTQYF. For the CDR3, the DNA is TGCGCCAGCAGCCAAGGGGCCCCTCAGTTGGGCACAGATACGCAGTATTTT.

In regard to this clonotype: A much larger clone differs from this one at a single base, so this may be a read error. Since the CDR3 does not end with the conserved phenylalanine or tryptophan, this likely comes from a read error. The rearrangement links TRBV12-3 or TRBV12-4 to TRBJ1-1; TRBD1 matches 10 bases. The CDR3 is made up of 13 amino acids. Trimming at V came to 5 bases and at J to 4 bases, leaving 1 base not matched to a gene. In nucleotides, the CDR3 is TGTGCCAGCAGTCGGACAGGGGGCACTGAAGCTTTCTAT. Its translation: CASSRTGGTEAFY.

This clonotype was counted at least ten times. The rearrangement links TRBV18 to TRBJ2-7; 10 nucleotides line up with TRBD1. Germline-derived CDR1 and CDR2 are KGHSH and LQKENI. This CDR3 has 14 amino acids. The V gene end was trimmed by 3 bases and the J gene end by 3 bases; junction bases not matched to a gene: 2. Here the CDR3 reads CASSPGDRGYEQYF. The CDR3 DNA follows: TGTGCCAGCTCACCTGGGGACAGGGGCTACGAGCAGTACTTC.

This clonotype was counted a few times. The CDR3 coding sequence is TGTGCCAGCAGGGACACCTGGATATCTGGGGCCAACGTCCTGACTTTC. This sequence encodes CASRDTWISGANVLTF. V is TRBV12-3 or TRBV12-4 and J is TRBJ2-6, with D possibly matching TRBD1 (5 bases). V lost 6 bases and J lost 1, with 13 bases in between. The CDR3 is made up of 16 amino acids.

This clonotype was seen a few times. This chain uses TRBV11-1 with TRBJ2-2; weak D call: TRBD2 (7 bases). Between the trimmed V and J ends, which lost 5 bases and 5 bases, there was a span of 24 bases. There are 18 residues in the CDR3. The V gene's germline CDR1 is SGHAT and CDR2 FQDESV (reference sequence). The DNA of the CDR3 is TGTGCCAGCAGCGCACGGGACATTCGGACTAGATATACCGGGGAGCTGTTTTTT. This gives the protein CASSARDIRTRYTGELFF.

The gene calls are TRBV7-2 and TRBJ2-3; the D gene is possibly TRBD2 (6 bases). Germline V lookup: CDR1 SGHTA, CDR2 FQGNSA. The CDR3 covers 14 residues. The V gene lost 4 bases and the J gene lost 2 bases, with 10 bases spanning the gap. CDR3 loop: CASSSGLITDTQYF. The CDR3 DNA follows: TGTGCCAGCAGCTCGGGACTCATCACAGATACGCAGTATTTT.

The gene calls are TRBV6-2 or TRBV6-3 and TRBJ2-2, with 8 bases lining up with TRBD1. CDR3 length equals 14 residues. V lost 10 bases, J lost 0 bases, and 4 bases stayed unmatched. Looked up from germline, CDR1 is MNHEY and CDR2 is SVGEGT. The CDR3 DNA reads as TGTGCCACTATACAGGGGGCGAACACCGGGGAGCTGTTTTTT. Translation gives CATIQGANTGELFF.

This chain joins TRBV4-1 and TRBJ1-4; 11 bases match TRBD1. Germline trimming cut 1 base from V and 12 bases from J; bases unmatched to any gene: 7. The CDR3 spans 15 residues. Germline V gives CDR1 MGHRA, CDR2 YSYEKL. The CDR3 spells CASSQGRTGGFELFF. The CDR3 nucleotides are TGCGCCAGCAGCCAAGGGAGGACAGGGGGCTTTGAACTGTTTTTT.

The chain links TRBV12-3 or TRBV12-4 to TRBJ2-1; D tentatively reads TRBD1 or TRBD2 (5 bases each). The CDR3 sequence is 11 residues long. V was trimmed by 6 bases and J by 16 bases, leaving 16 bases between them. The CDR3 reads CASSIGAGRFF. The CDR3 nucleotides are TGTGCCAGCAGCATCGGGGCAGGGAGATTCTTC.

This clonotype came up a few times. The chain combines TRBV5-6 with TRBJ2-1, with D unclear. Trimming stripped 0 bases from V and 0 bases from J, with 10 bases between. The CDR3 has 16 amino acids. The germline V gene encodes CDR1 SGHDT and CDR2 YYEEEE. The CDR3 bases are TGTGCCAGCAGCTTGGGACCGGCCTACTCCTACAATGAGCAGTTCTTC. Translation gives CASSLGPAYSYNEQFF.

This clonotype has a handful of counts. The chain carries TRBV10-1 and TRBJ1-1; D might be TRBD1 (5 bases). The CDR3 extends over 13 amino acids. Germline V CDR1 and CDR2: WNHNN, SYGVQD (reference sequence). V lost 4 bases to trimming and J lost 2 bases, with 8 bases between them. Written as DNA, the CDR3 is TGCGCCAGCAGTGGACAGCTTAACACTGAAGCTTTCTTT. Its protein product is CASSGQLNTEAFF.

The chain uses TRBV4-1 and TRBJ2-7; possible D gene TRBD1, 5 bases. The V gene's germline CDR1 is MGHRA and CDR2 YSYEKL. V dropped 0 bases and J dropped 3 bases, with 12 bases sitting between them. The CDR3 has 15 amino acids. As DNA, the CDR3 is TGCGCCAGCAGCCAAGATTCCAGGGTCGGCTACGAGCAGTACTTC. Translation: CASSQDSRVGYEQYF.

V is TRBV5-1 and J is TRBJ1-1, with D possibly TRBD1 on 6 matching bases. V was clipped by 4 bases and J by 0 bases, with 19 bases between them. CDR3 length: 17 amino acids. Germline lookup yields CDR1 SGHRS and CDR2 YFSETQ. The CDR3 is CASSPRGATIMNTEAFF. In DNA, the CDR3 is TGCGCCAGCAGCCCGAGGGGGGCAACGATCATGAACACTGAAGCTTTCTTT.

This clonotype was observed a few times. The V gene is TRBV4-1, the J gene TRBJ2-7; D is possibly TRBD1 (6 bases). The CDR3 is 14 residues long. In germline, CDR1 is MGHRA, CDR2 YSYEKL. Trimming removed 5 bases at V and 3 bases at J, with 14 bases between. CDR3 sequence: CASSIGPDSYEQYF. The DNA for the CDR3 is TGCGCCAGCAGCATAGGCCCGGACAGCTACGAGCAGTACTTC.